This T cell receptor (beta chain) was observed in a study of blood T cell repertoires in COVID-19. This CDR3 spans 17 amino acids. Germline V gives CDR1 SGHVS, CDR2 FNYEAQ. The junction had 9 bases not matched to a gene; V was cut back by 2 bases and J by 0 bases. Generated by immunoSEQ multiplex PCR, the TCRdb table keeps only in-frame clones and is missing some. The sample holds 35,000 to 40,000 clones; over 65% are singletons and the top ten take about 14%. The J gene is TRBJ2-5, the V gene TRBV7-6; TRBD2 matches at 7 bases. The sample was peripheral blood. The origin of this receptor is a man in his forties or fifties with active or convalescent COVID-19. Here the CDR3 reads CASSLLPGLRNQETQYF. For the CDR3, the DNA is TGTGCCAGCAGCTTACTCCCGGGACTACGGAACCAAGAGACCCAGTACTTC. Using reference TRBV7-6 and TRBJ2-5 for the parts outside the CDR3, the full variable domain is GAGVSQSPRYKVTKRGQDVALRCDPISGHVSLYWYRQALGQGPEFLTYFNYEAQQDKSGLPNDRFSAERPEGSISTLTIQRTEQRDSAMYRCASSLLPGLRNQETQYFGPGTRLLVL.